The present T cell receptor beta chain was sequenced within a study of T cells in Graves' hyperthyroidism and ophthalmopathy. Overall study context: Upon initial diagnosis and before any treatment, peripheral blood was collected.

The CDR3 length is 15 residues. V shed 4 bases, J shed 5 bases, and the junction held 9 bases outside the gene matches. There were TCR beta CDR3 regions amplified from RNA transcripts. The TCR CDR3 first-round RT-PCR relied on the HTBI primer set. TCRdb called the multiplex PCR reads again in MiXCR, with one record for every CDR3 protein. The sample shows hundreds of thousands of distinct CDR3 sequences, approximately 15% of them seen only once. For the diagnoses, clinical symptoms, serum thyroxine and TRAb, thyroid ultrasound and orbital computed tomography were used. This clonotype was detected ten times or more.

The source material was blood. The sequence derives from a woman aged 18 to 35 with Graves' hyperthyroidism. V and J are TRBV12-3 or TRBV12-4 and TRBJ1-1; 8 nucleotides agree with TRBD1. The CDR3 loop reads CASSSRGQGRTEAFF. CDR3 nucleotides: TGTGCCAGCAGTTCCAGGGGGCAAGGAAGGACTGAAGCTTTCTTT.